Listed below are T cell receptor beta chains from one sample, sequenced in a study of T cells after yellow fever vaccination. In TCRdb, the 5' RACE reads were re-called with MiXCR into one record per CDR3 protein. The data show approximately 150,000 distinct CDR3 sequences, about 8% seen once. This sample comprised CD4+ T cells sorted from PBMCs, obtained 5 days after the yellow fever booster vaccination. The receptors derive from a man aged 30 to 45 who received the YFV17D yellow fever vaccine. Both conserved end residues are part of each CDR3. A D gene is named only where the DNA matches it firmly. A clone size is listed for some rows: how often the clone was seen (once, few, many), or a class if it is expanded.

j_call: TRBJ2-5; d_call: TRBD2; v_call: TRBV20-1; clone_size: -; cdr3_nt: TGCAGTGCTAGAGGTGGAAAGCGGGGGACGGAAGAGACCCAGTACTTC; cdr3_aa: CSARGGKRGTEETQYF
j_call: TRBJ1-6; d_call: TRBD1; v_call: TRBV5-1; clone_size: -; cdr3_nt: TGCGCCAGCAGCCAATCGCAAATATGGACAGGGTCGTCATCACCCCTCCACTTT; cdr3_aa: CASSQSQIWTGSSSPLHF
j_call: TRBJ2-4; d_call: -; v_call: TRBV4-2; clone_size: many; cdr3_nt: TGTGCCAGCAGCCAAGAGTTCGACGCGAACATTCAGTACTTC; cdr3_aa: CASSQEFDANIQYF
j_call: TRBJ2-3; d_call: TRBD2; v_call: TRBV20-1; clone_size: many; cdr3_nt: TGCAGTGCTAAAGCCGGACTAGCGGTTAACACAGATACGCAGTATTTT; cdr3_aa: CSAKAGLAVNTDTQYF
j_call: TRBJ2-7; d_call: -; v_call: TRBV30; clone_size: many; cdr3_nt: TGTGCCTGGAGTGTACAACAGGGCTACGAGCAGTACTTC; cdr3_aa: CAWSVQQGYEQYF
j_call: TRBJ2-1; d_call: -; v_call: TRBV18; clone_size: -; cdr3_nt: TGTGCCAGCTCACCAAGGCCAGTTCGCGGAAGCTCCTACAATGAGCAGTTCTTC; cdr3_aa: CASSPRPVRGSSYNEQFF
j_call: TRBJ2-7; d_call: -; v_call: TRBV29-1; clone_size: few; cdr3_nt: TGCAGCTCCCGCCGTTACAGGGACCTCTACTACGAGCAGTACTTC; cdr3_aa: CSSRRYRDLYYEQYF
j_call: TRBJ2-1; d_call: -; v_call: TRBV5-6; clone_size: many; cdr3_nt: TGTGCCAGCAGCTTTGGATTGGGGGACAATGAGCAGTTCTTC; cdr3_aa: CASSFGLGDNEQFF
j_call: TRBJ2-1; d_call: TRBD2; v_call: TRBV12-3/TRBV12-4; clone_size: many; cdr3_nt: TGTGCCAGTACTCCGGGACTAGCGCTCAATGAGCAGTTCTTC; cdr3_aa: CASTPGLALNEQFF
j_call: TRBJ2-1; d_call: TRBD2; v_call: TRBV12-3/TRBV12-4; clone_size: many; cdr3_nt: TGTGCCAGCAGTTTCCGGCTAGCGGGAACCAATGAGCAGTTCTTC; cdr3_aa: CASSFRLAGTNEQFF
j_call: TRBJ2-7; d_call: -; v_call: TRBV12-3/TRBV12-4; clone_size: few; cdr3_nt: TGTGCCAGCAGTAGGGAAAATACTAGGGGGAGAGGAGAGCAGTACTTC; cdr3_aa: CASSRENTRGRGEQYF
j_call: TRBJ2-5; d_call: -; v_call: TRBV24-1; clone_size: many; cdr3_nt: TGTGCCACGGCCGATCCAGTGGACAGACTAGAGACCCAGTACTTC; cdr3_aa: CATADPVDRLETQYF
j_call: TRBJ1-3; d_call: -; v_call: TRBV19; clone_size: -; cdr3_nt: TGTGCCAGTCAGAACACGGCGGGAAACACCATATATTTT; cdr3_aa: CASQNTAGNTIYF
j_call: TRBJ2-1; d_call: TRBD2; v_call: TRBV11-2; clone_size: -; cdr3_nt: TGTGCCAGCAGCTTAGGGAGCGGGAGAAGAGGTATTGGAGATGAGCAGTTCTTC; cdr3_aa: CASSLGSGRRGIGDEQFF
j_call: TRBJ2-5; d_call: -; v_call: TRBV7-8; clone_size: many; cdr3_nt: TGTGCCAGCAGCCCCAGGTCACGCGGAGAGACCCAGTACTTC; cdr3_aa: CASSPRSRGETQYF
j_call: TRBJ2-7; d_call: -; v_call: TRBV7-6; clone_size: many; cdr3_nt: TGTGCCAGCAGCTTTGGGGGCCTGGACGAGCAGTACTTC; cdr3_aa: CASSFGGLDEQYF
j_call: TRBJ2-2; d_call: -; v_call: TRBV19; clone_size: many; cdr3_nt: TGTGCCAGTAGTACCCCAGGGTCTACCGGGGAGCTGTTTTTT; cdr3_aa: CASSTPGSTGELFF
j_call: TRBJ2-2; d_call: -; v_call: TRBV7-2; clone_size: few; cdr3_nt: TGTGCCAGCAGCTTAATCACGGGGGCCGGGGAGCTGTTTTTT; cdr3_aa: CASSLITGAGELFF
j_call: TRBJ2-3; d_call: TRBD2; v_call: TRBV20-1; clone_size: many; cdr3_nt: TGCAGTGCGGGACTAGTCACTAGCACAGATACGCAGTATTTT; cdr3_aa: CSAGLVTSTDTQYF
j_call: TRBJ2-7; d_call: TRBD1; v_call: TRBV7-9; clone_size: many; cdr3_nt: TGTGCCAGCAGCTTAGAAGGGACAGGGGGCCCCTACGAGCAGTACTTC; cdr3_aa: CASSLEGTGGPYEQYF
j_call: TRBJ1-1; d_call: TRBD1; v_call: TRBV7-3; clone_size: many; cdr3_nt: TGTGCCAGCAGCTTGACAGGGGGCGATACTGAAGCTTTCTTT; cdr3_aa: CASSLTGGDTEAFF
j_call: TRBJ2-5; d_call: -; v_call: TRBV5-1; clone_size: many; cdr3_nt: TGCGCCAGCAGCTTGGGCCGAAACGGGGACGGAGAGACCCAGTACTTC; cdr3_aa: CASSLGRNGDGETQYF